This record concerns one TCR beta chain sequence. Its antigen has not been determined. Base qualities are not at hand, and no much larger clone is one base apart. Each collaborating institution followed its own protocols to collect whole blood in K2EDTA tubes. For TCRbeta analysis, collaborator samples were shipped as frozen whole blood, as isolated PBMCs, or as DNA extracted from either sample type. V loses 2 bases, J loses 0 bases, and the germline ends lie 11 bases apart. From the cysteine through the phenylalanine, the CDR3 covers 16 amino acids. Only the CDR3 region is kept as DNA, spanning 48 bases read in frame from base 1. CDR1 and CDR2 are drawn from the germline V gene: SGHTS, YDEGEE. This sample stems from a study of blood T cell repertoires in COVID-19 (TCRdb year 2020). Study-level background: Samples covering the acute and convalescent phases of COVID-19 were provided by collaborators in the United States, Italy and Spain. The material from the prospective study consisted of cDNA or gDNA derived from T cells, B-cell-depleted T cells, or PBMCs. Samples came from the ongoing ImmuneRACE study (first 160 participants) plus 1,254 subjects from 6 global collaborators. Deeply sampled blood TCRbeta repertoires from subjects exposed to, actively infected with, or recovered from COVID-19 were included in the dataset. The sample metadata nearly always contained a de-identified subject ID, COVID-19 status, age in years and sex. A freely available public database, intended as a resource for researchers studying the immune response to SARS-CoV-2, is where the repertoires were released. HLA class I and class II types, where available, came from metadata supplied by the sample provider rather than from assay-based typing. General study outcomes and caveats: How much clinical and demographic metadata was included differed by source and by participant, and the metadata was provided uncurated.

TCRbeta CDR3 regions were amplified from genomic DNA by means of the immunoSEQ Assay, a bias-controlled multiplex PCR. The study's own analysis went as follows. Nucleated cell counts per sample were estimated from amplification of reference gene primers within the assay. Sequence reads were collapsed and filtered to measure the absolute abundance of every unique TCRbeta CDR3 rearrangement. For each sample, productive Simpson clonality was calculated as the square root of Simpson's diversity index across productive rearrangements. Drawn from immuneACCESS, this table holds only the in-frame rearrangements with V and J called that TCRdb kept. Clones are partly lost; checked studies trace under half to an unresolved V gene and leave the rest unexplained. V and J calls and clone size follow that table, whereas D and trimming were derived from the DNA. This sample is represented by almost 300,000 clones; around 87% of them were singletons. Clones ranked in the top ten supply roughly 1.3% of the sample.

Source material: peripheral blood. This chain is built from TRBV5-8 and TRBJ1-4, with the D gene not clear enough to name. The receptor comes from a man between 70 and 80 years old with acute or convalescent COVID-19. In nucleotide form, the sequence is TGTGCCAGCAGCTTAGAGGGTCTGGCAACTAATGAAAAACTGTTTTTT. Its protein reads: CASSLEGLATNEKLFF.